This TCR beta chain was found in a study of neurological immune-mediated disorders. CDR3 size: 15 residues. Between the trimmed V and J ends, which lost 4 bases and 6 bases, there was a span of 18 bases. Germline CDR1 MNHEY, CDR2 SMNVEV (reference sequence). Time point in this sample: longitudinal time-point 1 (baseline). PBMCs numbering 2 million and stored at -80 C yielded the unsorted libraries. This clonotype was seen only a few times. Synthesis of cDNA was performed by 5'RACE using 10-nucleotide random UMIs. TCRdb re-derived calls from the 5' RACE reads in MiXCR, one entry per CDR3 protein. The repertoire holds about 50,000 distinct CDR3 sequences, roughly 10% seen once, with roughly 1.6% in the top ten.

The J gene is TRBJ1-2, the V gene TRBV27; maybe TRBD1 (6 bases). Sequenced: PBMCs. The clonotype was recovered from a woman aged 40-49 years in good health. This CDR3 reads CASSSSPDRQHGYTF. The DNA of the CDR3 is TGTGCCAGCAGTTCGTCCCCCGACAGGCAGCATGGCTACACCTTC.